This TCR beta chain appears in the sequencing data of a study of shared clonotypes between healthy human individuals. Method: immunoSEQ multiplex PCR; TCRdb's copy keeps in-frame clones and lacks some. In the table there are about 490,000 clones, approximately 84% of which are singletons. Trimming removed 5 bases at V and 1 base at J, with 5 bases between. CDR3 length: 12 amino acids. Germline-derived CDR1 and CDR2 are SNHLY and FYNNEI. This receptor was obtained from a woman aged 40 to 55 in good health. Some clones in this sample may be carry-over from other donors' samples. Specimen: PBMCs. This chain joins TRBV2 and TRBJ1-1; D is uncertain. The CDR3 DNA is TGTGCCAGCAGTTGGGGGAACACTGAAGCTTTCTTT. As protein: CASSWGNTEAFF. Complete variable domain (other parts from reference TRBV2 and TRBJ1-1): EPEVTQTPSHQVTQMGQEVILRCVPISNHLYFYWYRQILGQKVEFLVSFYNNEISEKSEIFDDQFSVERPDGSNFTLKIRSTKLEDSAMYFCASSWGNTEAFFGQGTRLTVV.